The table lists the clone carrying this TCR beta chain with a count of one. What it binds is not known. The data derive from a study of cytomegalovirus exposure and HLA in healthy donors. Study context: About 85 million unique TCR sequences came from HLA-typed donors in an early release. Whole-study results and caveats: Immune exposure data for these donors was limited to CMV serostatus. A classifier reportedly called cytomegalovirus status with high sensitivity and specificity.

Primers: 60 Vbeta forward and 13 Jbeta reverse. TCRdb keeps only in-frame clones here, not all; method: immunoSEQ multiplex PCR. The data show 150,000 to 200,000 clones, roughly four fifths seen once. The V end lost 2 bases, the J end lost 6 bases, and 8 bases lay between the germline ends. The CDR3 has 12 amino acids. Germline V CDR1 and CDR2: KGHSH, LQKENI. Sequencing was carried out using PBMCs. The sequence was collected from a woman between 18 and 30 years old in good health and CMV-seropositive. The V gene is TRBV18, the J gene TRBJ2-7; D not resolved. CDR3 coding DNA: TGTGCCAGCTCACCAAGGCCGGGCGAGCAGTACTTC. This encodes CASSPRPGEQYF.